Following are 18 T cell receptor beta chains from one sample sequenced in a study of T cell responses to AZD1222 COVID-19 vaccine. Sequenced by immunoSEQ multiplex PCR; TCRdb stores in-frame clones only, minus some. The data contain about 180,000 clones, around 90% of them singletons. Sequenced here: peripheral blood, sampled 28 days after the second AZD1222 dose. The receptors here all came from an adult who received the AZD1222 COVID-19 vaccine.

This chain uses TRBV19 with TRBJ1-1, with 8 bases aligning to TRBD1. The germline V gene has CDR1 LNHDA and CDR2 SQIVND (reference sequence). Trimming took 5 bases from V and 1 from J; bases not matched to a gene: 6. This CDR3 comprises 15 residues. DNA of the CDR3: TGTGCCAGTAGTCGACAGGGGAGGGGGAACACTGAAGCTTTCTTT. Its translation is CASSRQGRGNTEAFF.

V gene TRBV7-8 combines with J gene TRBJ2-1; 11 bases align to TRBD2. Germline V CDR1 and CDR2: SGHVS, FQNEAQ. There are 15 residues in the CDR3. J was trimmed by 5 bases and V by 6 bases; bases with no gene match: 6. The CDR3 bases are TGTGCCAGCAGGTCCTTAGCGGGAGGGGACAATGAGCAGTTCTTC. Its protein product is CASRSLAGGDNEQFF.

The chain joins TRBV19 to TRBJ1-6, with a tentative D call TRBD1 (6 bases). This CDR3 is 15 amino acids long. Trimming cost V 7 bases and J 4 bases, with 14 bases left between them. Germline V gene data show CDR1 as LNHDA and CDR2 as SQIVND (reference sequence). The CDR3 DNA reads TGTGCCAGTAATGACAGGATGGGGTATAATTCACCCCTCCACTTT. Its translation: CASNDRMGYNSPLHF.

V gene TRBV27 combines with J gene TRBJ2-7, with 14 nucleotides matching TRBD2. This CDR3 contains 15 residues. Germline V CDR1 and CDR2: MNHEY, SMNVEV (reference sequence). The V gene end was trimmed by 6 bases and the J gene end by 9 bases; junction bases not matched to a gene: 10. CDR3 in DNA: TGTGCCAGCAGCTCGGGACTAGCGGGAGTAAGGGGGCAGTACTTC. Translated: CASSSGLAGVRGQYF.

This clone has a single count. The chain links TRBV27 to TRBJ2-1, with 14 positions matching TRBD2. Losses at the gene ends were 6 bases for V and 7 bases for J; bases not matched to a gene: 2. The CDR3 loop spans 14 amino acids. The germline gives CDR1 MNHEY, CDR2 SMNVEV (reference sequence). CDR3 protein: CASRTSGRGNEQFF. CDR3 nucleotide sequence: TGTGCCAGCAGGACTAGCGGGAGGGGTAATGAGCAGTTCTTC.

This chain's CDR3 is CASSPALGQGSGELFF. In DNA form, the CDR3 reads TGTGCCAGCAGCCCCGCCCTGGGACAGGGGTCCGGGGAGCTGTTTTTT. The rearrangement links TRBV4-2 to TRBJ2-2, with 10 positions matching TRBD1. Germline V CDR1 and CDR2: LGHNA, YNFKEQ. The CDR3 length is 16 residues. V dropped 4 bases and J dropped 6; count of bases not matched to a gene: 8.

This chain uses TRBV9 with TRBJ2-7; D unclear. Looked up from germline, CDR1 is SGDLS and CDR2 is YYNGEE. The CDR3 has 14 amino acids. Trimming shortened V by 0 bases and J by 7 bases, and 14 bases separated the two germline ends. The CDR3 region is CASSVDPLRGEQYF. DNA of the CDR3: TGTGCCAGCAGCGTAGACCCACTGAGAGGAGAGCAGTACTTC.

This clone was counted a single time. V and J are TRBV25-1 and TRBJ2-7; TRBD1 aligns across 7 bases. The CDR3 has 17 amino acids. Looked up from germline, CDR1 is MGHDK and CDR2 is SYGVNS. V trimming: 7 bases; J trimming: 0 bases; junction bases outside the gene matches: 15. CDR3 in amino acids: CASTRDSRGSFSYEQYF. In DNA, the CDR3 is TGTGCCAGCACCCGAGACAGCAGGGGGTCCTTCTCCTACGAGCAGTACTTC.

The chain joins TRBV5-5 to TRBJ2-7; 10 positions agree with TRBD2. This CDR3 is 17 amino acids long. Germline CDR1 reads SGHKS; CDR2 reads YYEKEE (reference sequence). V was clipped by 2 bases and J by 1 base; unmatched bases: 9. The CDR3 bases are TGTGCCAGCAGCTTAACTAGCGGGACCACTACGTCCTACGAGCAGTACTTC. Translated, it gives CASSLTSGTTTSYEQYF.

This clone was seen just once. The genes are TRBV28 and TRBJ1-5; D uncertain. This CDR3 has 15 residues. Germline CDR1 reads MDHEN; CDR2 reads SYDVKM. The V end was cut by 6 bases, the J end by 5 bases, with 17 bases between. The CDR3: CASRPQRFGDQPQHF. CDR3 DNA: TGTGCCAGCAGGCCACAAAGGTTTGGTGATCAGCCCCAGCATTTT.

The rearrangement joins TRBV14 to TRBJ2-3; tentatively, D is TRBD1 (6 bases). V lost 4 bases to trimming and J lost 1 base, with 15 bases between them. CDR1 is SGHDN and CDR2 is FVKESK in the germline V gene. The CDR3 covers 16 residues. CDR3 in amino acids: CASSLQGGSGTDTQYF. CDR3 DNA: TGTGCCAGCAGCCTCCAAGGGGGTAGCGGCACAGATACGCAGTATTTT. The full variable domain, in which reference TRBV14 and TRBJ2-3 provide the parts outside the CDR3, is EAGVTQFPSHSVIEKGQTVTLRCDPISGHDNLYWYRRVMGKEIKFLLHFVKESKQDESGMPNNRFLAERTGGTYSTLKVQPAELEDSGVYFCASSLQGGSGTDTQYFGPGTRLTVL.

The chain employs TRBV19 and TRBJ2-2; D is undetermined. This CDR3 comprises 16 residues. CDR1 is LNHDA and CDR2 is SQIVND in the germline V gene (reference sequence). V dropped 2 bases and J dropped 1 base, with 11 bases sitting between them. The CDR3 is CASSIWQVKNTGELFF. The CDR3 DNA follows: TGTGCCAGTAGTATATGGCAGGTTAAGAACACCGGGGAGCTGTTTTTT.

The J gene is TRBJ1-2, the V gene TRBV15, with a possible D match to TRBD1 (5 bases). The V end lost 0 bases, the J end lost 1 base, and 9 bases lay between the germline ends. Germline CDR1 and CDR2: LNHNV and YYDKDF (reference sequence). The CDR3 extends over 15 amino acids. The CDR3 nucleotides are TGTGCCACCAGCAGAGATCCAGGGAATAACTATGGCTACACCTTC. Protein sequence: CATSRDPGNNYGYTF.

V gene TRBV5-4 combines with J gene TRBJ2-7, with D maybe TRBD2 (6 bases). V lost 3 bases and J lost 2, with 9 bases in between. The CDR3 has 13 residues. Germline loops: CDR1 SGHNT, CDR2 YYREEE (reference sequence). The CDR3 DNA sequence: TGTGCCAGCAGCTCCCCGGGAGCCTACGAGCAGTACTTC. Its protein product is CASSSPGAYEQYF.

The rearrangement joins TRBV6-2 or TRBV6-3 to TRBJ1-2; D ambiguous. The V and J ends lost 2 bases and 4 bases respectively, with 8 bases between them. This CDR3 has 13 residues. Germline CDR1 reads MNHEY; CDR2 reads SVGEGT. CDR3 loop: CASSYRTTYGYTF. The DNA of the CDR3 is TGTGCCAGCAGTTACCGGACTACCTATGGCTACACCTTC.

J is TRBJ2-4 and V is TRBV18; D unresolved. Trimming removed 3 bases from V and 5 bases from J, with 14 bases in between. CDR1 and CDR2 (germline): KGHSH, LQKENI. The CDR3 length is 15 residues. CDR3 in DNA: TGTGCCAGCTCACCGACATCCCGAGGCCAAAACATTCAGTACTTC. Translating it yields CASSPTSRGQNIQYF.

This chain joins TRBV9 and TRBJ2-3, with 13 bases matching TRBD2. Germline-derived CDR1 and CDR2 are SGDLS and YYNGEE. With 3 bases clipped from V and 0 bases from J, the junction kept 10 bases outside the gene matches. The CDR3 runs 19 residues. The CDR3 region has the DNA TGTGCCAGCAGCGCTACTAGCGGGAGGGCCCCCCGGAGCACAGATACGCAGTATTTT. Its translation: CASSATSGRAPRSTDTQYF.

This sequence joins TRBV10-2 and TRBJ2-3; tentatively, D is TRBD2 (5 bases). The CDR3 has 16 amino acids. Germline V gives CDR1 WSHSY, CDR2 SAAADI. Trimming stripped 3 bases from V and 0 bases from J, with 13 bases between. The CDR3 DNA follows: TGCGCCAGCAGTGACTTCGGAGGTGCGAGCACAGATACGCAGTATTTT. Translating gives CASSDFGGASTDTQYF.